Presented here are 15 T cell receptor beta chains from one specimen sequenced in a study of T cells after posttransplantation cyclophosphamide. Controls had myeloablative marrow grafts with methotrexate and calcineurin inhibitor, sampled at 1 year. Data came from immunoSEQ multiplex PCR; TCRdb stores just in-frame clones and leaves some out. Here the sample spans about 14,000 clones, about four fifths being singletons. Sequences were derived from PBMCs, sampled approximately 370 days after allogeneic stem cell transplant with calcineurin inhibitor and methotrexate. Receptors were obtained from a young adult male patient who received an allogeneic stem cell transplant from a related donor, was CMV-positive, and had no GVHD. Some T cells may be provided by the graft donor.

This rearrangement joins TRBV7-2 to TRBJ2-1; D gene uncertain. CDR3 length equals 13 residues. Germline CDR1 SGHTA, CDR2 FQGNSA. V was clipped by 3 bases and J by 3 bases, with 6 bases between them. This CDR3 reads CASSFQDYNEQFF. CDR3 nucleotide sequence: TGTGCCAGCAGCTTCCAGGACTACAATGAGCAGTTCTTC.

There are a few counts of this clone. Other DNA sequences from this sample encode an identical CDR3 as well. The rearrangement joins TRBV28 to TRBJ2-4; D gene uncertain. Trimming left V 2 bases short and J 1 base short, with 6 bases between. The CDR3 covers 14 residues. Germline loops: CDR1 MDHEN, CDR2 SYDVKM. Written as DNA, the CDR3 is TGTGCCAGCAGTTTACGTCAGGCCAAAAACATTCAGTACTTC. As protein: CASSLRQAKNIQYF.

The rearrangement links TRBV6-5 to TRBJ2-3; possibly TRBD2 for D (7 bases). Per germline, CDR1 MNHEY and CDR2 SVGAGI. This CDR3 has 14 residues. Trimming pared 6 bases from V and 4 bases from J, leaving 14 bases between. CDR3 in amino acids: CASSPTGGADTQYF. CDR3 coding DNA: TGTGCCAGCAGCCCCACGGGGGGCGCAGATACGCAGTATTTT.

CDR3 in DNA: TGTGCCAGCAGTGACAGGTCTAATGAAAAACTGTTTTTT. The encoded protein is CASSDRSNEKLFF. The gene calls are TRBV28 and TRBJ1-4; D may be TRBD1 (6 bases). The V end was cut by 5 bases, the J end by 3 bases, with 7 bases between. In germline, CDR1 is MDHEN, CDR2 SYDVKM. The CDR3 has 13 residues.

This sequence joins TRBV6-1 and TRBJ2-7, with 8 bases fitting TRBD2. Trimming at V came to 7 bases and at J to 5 bases, leaving 10 bases not matched to a gene. The CDR3 length is 14 residues. Germline CDR1 and CDR2: MNHNS and SASEGT. This CDR3 is CASKLSGRGNEQYF. The CDR3 coding sequence is TGTGCCAGCAAGTTAAGCGGGAGAGGCAACGAGCAGTACTTC.

This chain uses TRBV7-2 with TRBJ2-5; 9 bases are shared with TRBD1. CDR1 and CDR2 from the germline V gene are SGHTA and FQGNSA. The CDR3 extends over 16 amino acids. V shed 5 bases and J 1 base; nucleotides not matched to a gene: 8. The DNA for the CDR3 is TGTGCCAGCAGCCTGGGACAGGGAGGGCCCCAAGAGACCCAGTACTTC. Its protein product is CASSLGQGGPQETQYF.

The chain recombines TRBV10-3 with TRBJ2-4; a weak D match, TRBD2 (5 bases). Between the trimmed V and J ends, which lost 4 bases and 6 bases, there was a span of 25 bases. There are 18 residues in the CDR3. Germline-derived CDR1 and CDR2 are ENHRY and SYGVKD. CDR3 DNA sequence: TGTGCCATCAGTGCTCTCTTAGCGCTGGATGGCCTGGGAAACATTCAGTACTTC. It codes for CAISALLALDGLGNIQYF.

The rearrangement joins TRBV5-4 to TRBJ1-6, with TRBD1 identical over 11 bases. The junction had 9 bases not matched to a gene; V was cut back by 0 bases and J by 7 bases. The CDR3 is 18 residues long. Germline V gives CDR1 SGHNT, CDR2 YYREEE (reference sequence). CDR3 DNA sequence: TGTGCCAGCAGCTTGGTAGGGACAGGGGGAGTTTTAAATTCACCCCTCCACTTT. Translated: CASSLVGTGGVLNSPLHF. Complete variable domain (other parts from reference TRBV5-4 and TRBJ1-6): ETGVTQSPTHLIKTRGQQVTLRCSSQSGHNTVSWYQQALGQGPQFIFQYYREEENGRGNFPPRFSGLQFPNYSSELNVNALELDDSALYLCASSLVGTGGVLNSPLHFGNGTRLTVT.

The genes are TRBV30 and TRBJ1-2, with 9 bases matching TRBD1. The CDR3 totals 14 residues. The J segment lost 4 bases and the V segment lost 7 bases, leaving 10 bases of the junction unmatched. Germline CDR1 reads GTSNPN; CDR2 reads SVGIG (reference sequence). The chain's CDR3 is CASMGQGTGYGYTF. The CDR3 DNA reads as TGTGCCTCGATGGGACAGGGTACGGGCTATGGCTACACCTTC.

This chain joins TRBV7-3 and TRBJ2-3, with 8 bases matching TRBD2. This CDR3 spans 15 amino acids. Trimming removed 4 bases from V and 4 bases from J; junction bases left unmatched: 7. The germline CDR1 and CDR2 sequences are SGHTA and FQGTGA. The CDR3 nucleotides read TGTGCCAGCAGCTCCGGAGCGGGAGCGGCAGATACGCAGTATTTT. It specifies CASSSGAGAADTQYF.

The gene calls are TRBV7-2 and TRBJ2-1, with 12 bases matching TRBD2. The CDR3 loop spans 15 amino acids. The germline CDR1 and CDR2 sequences are SGHTA and FQGNSA. After removal of 5 bases from V and 7 bases from J, the junction contained 6 bases not matched to a gene. CDR3 bases: TGTGCCAGCAGCCAAGGACTAGCGGGAAGGAATGAGCAGTTCTTC. This encodes CASSQGLAGRNEQFF.

The chain uses TRBV11-3 and TRBJ2-1, with TRBD1 matching 8 bases. V was pared by 0 bases and J by 3 bases, with 7 bases of the junction left unmatched. The CDR3 is 17 amino acids. Per germline, CDR1 SGHNT and CDR2 YENEEA. CDR3 in DNA: TGTGCCAGCAGCTTAGATCCGGCAGGGGGCGGCTACAATGAGCAGTTCTTC. It codes for CASSLDPAGGGYNEQFF.

In its sample, this clone was seen once. V is TRBV9 and J is TRBJ2-1, with 7 nucleotides matching TRBD1. The germline V gene has CDR1 SGDLS and CDR2 YYNGEE. V trimming: 7 bases; J trimming: 9 bases; junction bases outside the gene matches: 13. CDR3 size: 14 residues. The CDR3, as DNA: TGTGCCAGCTCCCAGACAGGGAAAGTCGGTGAGCAGTTCTTC. Its protein product is CASSQTGKVGEQFF.

A remark on this clone: At one boundary the junction diverges from the germline segment, which might be a read error. The rearrangement links TRBV7-2 to TRBJ2-1; the D is unclear. The CDR3 loop spans 13 amino acids. Germline V gene sequence: CDR1 SGHTA, CDR2 FQGNSA. CDR3 in DNA: TGTGCCAGCTCGGTAAATCCTTACAGTGAGCAGTTCTTC. Its protein is CASSVNPYSEQFF. Filled out from reference TRBV7-2 and TRBJ2-1, the complete variable domain reads GAGVSQSPSNKVTEKGKDVELRCDPISGHTALYWYRQSLGQGLEFLIYFQGNSAPDKSGLPSDRFSAERTGGSVSTLTIQRTQQEDSAVYLCASSVNPYSEQFFGPGTRLTVL.

This rearrangement joins TRBV10-3 to TRBJ2-3; D not certain. This CDR3 spans 13 amino acids. The ends were cut back, 4 bases at V and 4 bases at J, with 9 bases in the middle. Germline CDR1 ENHRY, CDR2 SYGVKD. CDR3 residues: CAISGTFPDTQYF. The CDR3 coding sequence is TGTGCCATCAGTGGCACTTTTCCAGATACGCAGTATTTT.